Listed here is a single T cell receptor (beta chain). Which antigen it targets is not known. It has no much larger one-base neighbor in the sample; base qualities were not kept. The source of the sample is a study of cytomegalovirus exposure and HLA in healthy donors (dated by TCRdb to the late 2010s). Concerning the study at large: In an earlier analysis of 450 to 750 of the donors, approximately 300 Gb of sequence data and roughly 100 million unique TCR beta sequences from roughly 200 million T cells were reported. An early release that covered several hundred HLA-typed donors contained around 330 gigabases of sequencing data and about 93 million unique TCR sequences. Among the roughly 400 genotyped donors, around 79% belonged to the genetic ancestry cluster associated with self-reported Caucasian donors. The study aimed to test whether cataloging public T cell receptors could reveal signatures of past pathogen exposure. Using immunosequencing, the study profiled T cell repertoires from roughly 650 subjects and related those repertoires to cytomegalovirus serostatus. Besides the first cohort of about 730 subjects, a separate validation cohort made up of over a hundred different subjects was used. High-throughput TCR immunosequencing, statistical association of individual TCRs with disease status, and machine learning were combined to predict cytomegalovirus infection status. A later analysis re-examined previously published TCR beta repertoires from over 500 donors and added high-resolution HLA genotyping to investigate patterns of TCR occurrence. The later analysis used no new phenotypic data to find candidate immune exposures, relying instead on TCR beta sequences and their occurrence across donors. An earlier analysis of 450 to 750 of the donors used high-throughput TCR beta sequencing to judge whether each TCR beta V gene segment behaved as functional or pseudogenic. Donor age, sex, ethnicity and CMV serostatus were compiled alongside the repertoire data. A later genetic analysis took genome-wide SNP genotypes for about 65% of the 666 donors and used that subset as a discovery cohort. Every discovery cohort repertoire had been produced on one sequencing platform. Class I and class II HLA loci were covered by the typing at four-digit resolution. Typing coverage differed by locus: A, B, C, DRB1 and DQB1 were typed in about 620-630 donors, DQA1 in 522, DPA1 in roughly 590, and DPB1 in roughly 450. A few DR-DQ haplotypes were handled as single units for association and clustering because linkage in the cohort was strong. Among 300 to 500 genotyped donors of the cohort, an average of approximately 240,000 unique TCR beta nucleotide sequences was sequenced per donor, of which about 19% were non-productive. General study outcomes and caveats: The cohort was sequenced for TCR beta chains only, and without alpha or paired-chain data the features that could be detected were limited. The study listed approximately 160 TCR beta chains as associated with cytomegalovirus. In a later analysis, 15,000 to 20,000 TCR beta sequences were associated with specific HLA alleles at a false discovery rate of 0.05. The classifier was reported to diagnose cytomegalovirus status with high specificity and sensitivity in both the original cohort and the validation cohort. Correlated functional status among segregating V segments might be attributable to linkage disequilibrium, but an unknown experimental factor could not be ruled out. V-gene and J-gene trimming of TCR beta chains was associated with a missense DCLRE1C variant in a later genetic analysis, and the association was replicated in an independent cohort. In an earlier analysis of about 600 of the donors, most TCR beta V segments appeared in productive rearrangements about 87% or about 30% of the time, broadly matching IMGT annotations. In a later analysis, HLA-associated TCR beta chains were found to be more clonally expanded and to have lower generation probabilities than equally common non-associated chains. While some public TCRs were present in many individuals, most TCR sequences turned up only very rarely across donors. According to a later analysis, most CMV-associated TCR beta chains appeared to be HLA-restricted, and the HLA associations seemed to be driven largely by CMV exposure. Because some donors lacked HLA typing at each locus, the association tests relied only on the typed subset. Compared with the roughly 670-donor mean, donors in an Asian-associated ancestry cluster had fewer N-insertions in productive TCRs, according to a later genetic analysis. A later analysis found that TCR association rates varied across HLA loci, with DRB1 alleles showing the most associated TCRs and HLA-C alleles the fewest. About 17 rarely observed V segments, including chromosome 9 orphons, were excluded from the earlier analysis of several hundred of the donors because counts were too low. Roughly uniform sequencing depth across donors was assumed in presence/absence analyses, although this assumption may not hold. The authors suggested that the approach could potentially be extended to other disease states and immunological phenotypes. When HLA alleles, especially DR and DQ, strongly co-occurred, attributing TCR associations to individual alleles was difficult. The 87-base-pair reads could not distinguish some IMGT-functional V segments, including TRBV6-2 and TRBV6-3, so those segments were excluded. A later analysis reported that several top co-occurrence clusters appeared linked to parvovirus B19, influenza, CMV and Epstein-Barr virus. A further reported finding was that TCR beta sequences accurately predicted the HLA-A and HLA-B alleles for most subjects in the first cohort. In vitro tests confirmed that a few of the cytomegalovirus-associated TCR beta chains recognize cytomegalovirus antigens. A cluster of highly shared sequence variants was judged likely to represent a technical artifact of the sequencing pipeline. For the cohort, immune exposure information was limited to CMV serostatus.

Compared with germline, V lacks 2 bases and J lacks 3 bases; bases without a gene match: 11. Taken from cysteine to phenylalanine, the CDR3 has 17 residues. Just CDR3 DNA is preserved here, 51 bases in frame from base 1. The germline V gene gives CDR1 as KGHSH and CDR2 as LQKENI. In total, roughly 670 healthy bone marrow donors made up the cohort. At the time of sampling, every cohort member was nominally healthy, though immune exposures that went unrecorded were likely present. Of the 610 or so cohort members, about 280 had positive CMV serostatus and 350 to 450 had negative CMV serostatus, and CMV serostatus was not recorded for the donor. A peripheral blood sample was collected from each donor, and TCR beta sequencing was performed on peripheral blood mononuclear cells. The Qiagen DNeasy Blood Extraction Kit was used to extract genomic DNA from the blood cell samples. Receptor amplification or capture employed the immunoSEQ multiplex PCR assay. A mixture of 60 forward primers for TCR Vbeta segments and 13 reverse primers for TCR Jbeta segments was used in the multiplex PCR. The CDR3 region of rearranged TCR beta genes was amplified from genomic DNA with a multiplex PCR assay. On the Illumina HiSeq System, the amplified TCR beta libraries were sequenced as 87-base-pair reads. In the paper's pipeline: In a later analysis, some 80 million unique TCR beta chains were counted across the roughly 610 repertoires, and roughly 11 million of these chains were shared by at least two donors. To remove PCR and sequencing errors, raw reads were error-corrected and collapsed into unique sequences using a nearest-neighbor algorithm that merged closely related sequences. V, D and J gene segments were assigned by aligning CDR3 sequences to IMGT reference sequences. For a sequence to be retained, a match of at least six nucleotides to both a V gene segment and a J gene segment was required. Rearrangements were classified as productive when the CDR3 lacked stop codons and remained in frame with V and J, and all other rearrangements were classified as non-productive. Following IMGT convention, CDR3 was defined as the stretch from the second conserved V-encoded cysteine up to the conserved J-encoded phenylalanine. In an earlier analysis of 550 to 650 of the donors, sequences lacking an unambiguous match to a single V gene segment were excluded. In an earlier analysis of 587 of the donors, V segments were called functional above 56.7% productive rearrangements and were called segregating when the between-donor standard deviation exceeded 5%. A statistical classification framework was built to diagnose cytomegalovirus status from the catalog of TCR beta chain sequences. A later analysis assigned V and J genes by comparing TCR nucleotide sequences with IMGT/GENE-DB human TR gene sequences. In a later analysis, CDR3 sequences and most-parsimonious VDJ recombination scenarios were assigned using the TCRdist pipeline. A later analysis defined each TCR beta chain by its CDR3 amino acid sequence plus V-gene family, and excluded reads lacking a unique V-gene family. In a later analysis, 550 to 650 highly shared, low-generation-probability nucleotide sequences were removed to address suspected cross-contamination and a sequencing artifact. A later analysis calculated a clonal expansion index for each public chain from normalized within-repertoire ranks of inferred template counts. Generation probabilities in a later analysis came from a VDJ recombination model fitted to out-of-frame rearrangements, and those results were checked against IGoR. Hypergeometric tests were used in a later analysis to score TCR-TCR, TCR-HLA and TCR-CMV co-occurrence, with a repertoire-size bias correction applied to the TCR pairs. A later analysis estimated false discovery rates by permuting HLA or CMV assignments 20 times. In a later analysis, co-occurring TCRs were grouped with DBSCAN, and TCRdist sequence similarity was added when clustering was performed within HLA-allele-positive subsets. Repertoires with fewer than 30,000 or more than 120,000 public chains were left out of co-occurrence clustering, as were about five repertoires with anomalous nucleotide sharing. Entries here come from immuneACCESS through TCRdb and include only in-frame sequences with V and J called. Some clones fail to appear in such tables; in the studies checked, an unresolved V gene covers under half of the shortfall, and the cause of the remainder is unknown. Clone size and V and J calls were adopted from that table, with D and trimming inferred from the DNA. Within this sample are 100,000 to 150,000 clones, with 77% of them counted one time only. The ten biggest clones cover roughly 4% of the sample.

The sample was PBMCs. The clonotype comes from a human donor in good health. Rearrangement joined TRBV18 to TRBJ1-2, and 8 junction bases match TRBD1. The CDR3 corresponds to CASSPSRAGGGDYGYTF. The nucleotide sequence reads as follows: TGTGCCAGCTCACCAAGTCGGGCAGGGGGCGGAGACTATGGCTACACCTTC.